The text below deals with one T cell receptor beta chain. Its antigen is as yet unknown. The entry originates in a study of response to subunit inactivated influenza vaccine. Study-wide points: Authors suggested each seasonal influenza vaccination recruits few new T cells.

This CDR3 has 15 amino acids. J was trimmed by 4 bases and V by 1 base; bases with no gene match: 6. Germline CDR1 and CDR2: SGHTA and FQGNSA. MiXCR, run by TCRdb on the RT-PCR reads, gives a single entry per CDR3 protein. The table records roughly 700,000 distinct CDR3 sequences, over 11% of them present only once. The chain has TRBV7-2 and TRBJ2-5, with 7 bases identical to TRBD2. The specimen was PBMCs from blood, collected roughly 2 weeks before vaccination. The receptor's source is a man aged 50 to 60 who received an inactivated influenza vaccine. CDR3 bases: TGTGCCAGCAGCTTAGGAGGGAGGGCTAGAGAGACCCAGTACTTC. It encodes CASSLGGRARETQYF.